The text below deals with one T cell receptor (beta chain). This clone was counted a single time. Its antigen is currently not known. Base quality data are lacking; no much larger clone is found one base away. TCRbeta CDR3 regions were amplified from genomic DNA using the immunoSEQ Assay, a bias-controlled multiplex PCR. Turning to the authors' computational methods: Nucleated cell counts per sample were estimated from amplification of reference gene primers within the assay. To quantify the absolute abundance of each unique TCRbeta CDR3 rearrangement, sequence reads were collapsed and filtered. For each sample, productive Simpson clonality was calculated by taking the square root of Simpson's diversity index across productive rearrangements. This immuneACCESS table, as held by TCRdb, lists in-frame sequences with V and J called but not all clones. Of the missing ones, under half trace to an unresolved V gene in checked studies; the others have no known cause. D and trimming come from the DNA, and the V and J calls and clone size come from that table. This sample lists around 70,000 clones; around 86% were detected once. Of the sample, roughly an eighth falls within the top ten clones.

Whole blood was collected in K2EDTA tubes by collaborating institutions according to the institutions' own protocols. For TCRbeta analysis, collaborator samples were shipped as frozen whole blood, as isolated PBMCs, or as DNA extracted from either sample type. This record comes from a study of blood T cell repertoires in COVID-19 (TCRdb year 2020). Concerning the study at large: Collaborator samples came from the United States, Italy and Spain and covered acute and convalescent phases of COVID-19. The repertoires were released in a freely available public database intended as a resource for research on the immune response to SARS-CoV-2. The material from the prospective study consisted of cDNA or gDNA derived from T cells, B-cell-depleted T cells, or PBMCs. The samples were drawn from the first 160 participants of the ongoing ImmuneRACE study and from 1,254 subjects provided by 6 global collaborators. Subjects who had been exposed to COVID-19, were actively infected with it, or had recovered from it provided the deeply sampled blood TCRbeta repertoires that made up the dataset. HLA class I and class II types, where available, came from metadata supplied by the sample provider rather than from assay-based typing. A de-identified subject ID, COVID-19 status, age in years and sex were almost always included in the sample metadata. What the study reported, not specific to this receptor: How much clinical and demographic metadata was included differed by source and by participant, and the metadata was provided uncurated.

The receptor's source is a human donor in a cohort sampled during active COVID-19. The sample consisted of peripheral blood.

The CDR3 protein sequence reads: CAISESTQGAGTGYTF. The sequenced DNA is TGTGCCATCAGTGAGTCAACCCAGGGGGCGGGAACCGGCTACACCTTC. Here the chain combines TRBV10-3 and TRBJ1-2, with 8 junctional bases fitting TRBD1. V lost 0 bases and J lost 8 bases, and the count of bases not matched to a germline gene is 11. The CDR3 numbers 16 residues from cysteine through phenylalanine. Kept here is only the CDR3 DNA, which spans 48 bases and is read in frame from base 1. CDR1 is given as ENHRY and CDR2 as SYGVKD, both from the germline V gene.